A selection of T cell receptor beta chains follows, all from one sample in a study of T cell responses to AZD1222 COVID-19 vaccine. The assay was immunoSEQ multiplex PCR, and TCRdb's table has in-frame clones only and misses some. This sample has under 150,000 clones; less than 95% occur once, and the top ten carry around 2.7%. Sequences were derived from peripheral blood, sampled on day 0 of AZD1222 vaccination. These receptors were obtained from an adult in good health. Each CDR3 is given with its conserved first and last residue. A D gene is named only where the DNA matches it firmly. Clone size is shown for a subset of rows, as once, few, many or a class of expanded clone.

clone size,J gene,D gene,V gene,CDR3 DNA,CDR3 protein
.,TRBJ2-1,.,TRBV20-1,TGCAGTGCTAGTCTCGGGTTATACAATGAGCAGTTCTTC,CSASLGLYNEQFF
.,TRBJ2-1,.,TRBV6-5,TGTGCCAGCAGTTACTTTTCCAGCGGACCCAACAATGAGCAGTTCTTC,CASSYFSSGPNNEQFF
.,TRBJ2-6,TRBD2,TRBV27,TGTGCCAGCACCTGGGGGGGGGCTGGGGCCAACGTCCTGACTTTC,CASTWGGAGANVLTF
.,TRBJ1-1,TRBD1,TRBV7-3,TGTGCCAGCAGCTTAACCGGGACAGGGGGTACTGAAGCTTTCTTT,CASSLTGTGGTEAFF
.,TRBJ2-5,TRBD2,TRBV10-3,TGTGCCATCAGCGAGCCGGGACTAGTTGGTGAGACCCAGTACTTC,CAISEPGLVGETQYF
.,TRBJ2-1,.,TRBV4-2,TGTGCCAGCAGCCAACGGGAGTACAATGAGCAGTTCTTC,CASSQREYNEQFF
.,TRBJ1-2,TRBD1,TRBV5-1,TGCGCCAGCAGCTTATCGGCTGGGACAGGTACCTATGGCTACACCTTC,CASSLSAGTGTYGYTF
.,TRBJ2-7,.,TRBV11-3,TGTGCCAGCAGCGCCCTCCTAGCGACGAGCTCCTACGAGCAGTACTTC,CASSALLATSSYEQYF
few,TRBJ1-5,.,TRBV19,TGTGCCAGTAGTATAGGCCAGTTGCGGCGGAGCAATCAGCCCCAGCATTTT,CASSIGQLRRSNQPQHF
.,TRBJ1-1,.,TRBV2,TGTGCCAGCAGCCCGGCGGCTGAAGCTTTCTTT,CASSPAAEAFF
.,TRBJ1-2,.,TRBV7-2,TGTGCCAGCAGCTCATCGGGGGGTTTGGGCTATGGCTACACCTTC,CASSSSGGLGYGYTF
.,TRBJ2-1,TRBD2,TRBV24-1,TGTGCCACCAGTGACCTAGCGGGAGGCGACAATGAGCAGTTCTTC,CATSDLAGGDNEQFF
.,TRBJ2-3,.,TRBV29-1,TGCAGCGTGGGTGATACGCAGTATTTT,CSVGDTQYF
.,TRBJ1-6,.,TRBV2,TGTGCCAGCAGGCTGGACGGGGGAAATTCACCCCTCCACTTT,CASRLDGGNSPLHF
once,TRBJ2-5,TRBD2,TRBV5-1,TGCGCCAGCAGCCTAAATCCTCCTAGCGGGGGGGCGGAGACCCAGTACTTC,CASSLNPPSGGAETQYF
.,TRBJ2-7,.,TRBV11-2,TGTGCCAGCAGTATATCCGGGACAAGATCCTACGAGCAGTACTTC,CASSISGTRSYEQYF
.,TRBJ2-1,.,TRBV5-4,TGTGCCAGCAGCTCTCCGGGACATAAGGATGAGCAGTTCTTC,CASSSPGHKDEQFF
.,TRBJ2-2,TRBD1,TRBV30,TGTGCCTGGACCCATCCTACAGGGGCCGGGGAGCTGTTTTTT,CAWTHPTGAGELFF
.,TRBJ2-7,TRBD1,TRBV4-3,TGCGCCAGCAGCCAGCCGGGACAGGGGAACGAGCAGTACTTC,CASSQPGQGNEQYF
.,TRBJ2-3,TRBD2,TRBV7-9,TGTGCCAGCAGCTTACGTAGCGGGATAGGAGATACGCAGTATTTT,CASSLRSGIGDTQYF
.,TRBJ2-4,.,TRBV28,TGTGCCAGCAGGGGCCTGGGGGGCGAAAACATTCAGTACTTC,CASRGLGGENIQYF
.,TRBJ2-7,.,TRBV6-5,TGTGCCAGCGGCAGATCCCTAGCAGGCTCCTACGAGCAGTACTTC,CASGRSLAGSYEQYF
once,TRBJ1-5,.,TRBV3-1/TRBV3-2,TGTGCCAGCAGCCAAGATTGGAGCAATCAGCCCCAGCATTTT,CASSQDWSNQPQHF
.,TRBJ2-6,.,TRBV27,TGTGCCAGCAGTTATTGGGGCTCTGGGGCCAACGTCCTGACTTTC,CASSYWGSGANVLTF
.,TRBJ1-4,.,TRBV27,TGTGCCAGCAGTTTATCAGGATGGGATGAAAAACTGTTTTTT,CASSLSGWDEKLFF
.,TRBJ2-7,TRBD2,TRBV5-4,TGTGCCAGCAGCCCCGTCCCCGGGAGGGTAGCGGGAGCTGGTGACGAGCAGTACTTC,CASSPVPGRVAGAGDEQYF
.,TRBJ2-2,.,TRBV7-3,TGTGCCAGCGGGTTTGCCGGGGAGCTGTTTTTT,CASGFAGELFF
.,TRBJ1-1,.,TRBV6-2/TRBV6-3,TGTGCCAGCAGTTTGACAGTGTACACTGAAGCTTTCTTT,CASSLTVYTEAFF
.,TRBJ1-2,.,TRBV28,TGTGCCAGCAGTTTTTTTGGGTTCGCAGGGTTATTTCAGAACTATGGCTACACCTTC,CASSFFGFAGLFQNYGYTF
.,TRBJ2-1,TRBD2,TRBV11-2,TGTGCCAGCAGCTCCGGGACTAGCGGGGGGGCGAGGAATGAGCAGTTCTTC,CASSSGTSGGARNEQFF
.,TRBJ2-7,.,TRBV9,TGTGCCAGCAGCGTAGAAGACGCCGATCCCTACGAGCAGTACTTC,CASSVEDADPYEQYF
.,TRBJ1-6,.,TRBV4-3,TGCGCCAGCAGCCAAGATAGAAGGGCGAATTCACCCCTCCACTTT,CASSQDRRANSPLHF
.,TRBJ2-1,TRBD2,TRBV29-1,TGCAGCGTTGCAGCGGGACCCAGCTCCTACAATGAGCAGTTCTTC,CSVAAGPSSYNEQFF
.,TRBJ1-6,.,TRBV4-3,TGCGCCAGCAGCCAGTCGGGGACGGCCGAAAGCTTCTATAATTCACCCCTCCACTTT,CASSQSGTAESFYNSPLHF
once,TRBJ1-1,.,TRBV7-9,TGTGCCAGCAGCTCGTGGACTGAAGCTTTCTTT,CASSSWTEAFF
.,TRBJ2-7,.,TRBV15,TGTGCCACCAGCAGAACGCTAGGGTACGAGCAGTACTTC,CATSRTLGYEQYF
.,TRBJ2-3,TRBD2,TRBV5-1,TGCGCCAGCAGCCCCGGACTAGCGAGATATGATACGCAGTATTTT,CASSPGLARYDTQYF
.,TRBJ1-4,TRBD1,TRBV6-5,TGTGCCAGCAGAGGACAGGGTAGTGAAAAACTGTTTTTT,CASRGQGSEKLFF
.,TRBJ2-3,TRBD1,TRBV28,TGTGCCAGCGACCGGACAGGGGAAACAGATACGCAGTATTTT,CASDRTGETDTQYF
.,TRBJ2-5,.,TRBV28,TGTGCCAGCAGTCTCCTAGGGTCGAGGGGCCCGACCCAGTACTTC,CASSLLGSRGPTQYF
large,TRBJ2-7,.,TRBV11-2,TGTGCCAGCAGCTTAGGGGTAGCGGAACTGTCCTACGAGCAGTACTTC,CASSLGVAELSYEQYF
.,TRBJ2-7,TRBD1,TRBV27,TGTGCCACCTCCGGGACAGGGGGCTACGAGCAGTACTTC,CATSGTGGYEQYF
.,TRBJ2-2,TRBD2,TRBV6-1,TGTGCCAGCAGTGCAGGGGGGCTAGCGGGAGAAGCCCCTGGGGAGCTGTTTTTT,CASSAGGLAGEAPGELFF
.,TRBJ1-1,.,TRBV7-6,TGTGCCAGCAGACCGGGGCGGGGGGATATGAACACTGAAGCTTTCTTT,CASRPGRGDMNTEAFF
.,TRBJ2-1,.,TRBV11-3,TGTGCCAGCAGGACAAAGGGAGATTACGAGCAGTTCTTC,CASRTKGDYEQFF